This T cell receptor beta chain emerged from a study of blood T cell repertoires in COVID-19. Study background: Sites in the United States, Italy and Spain provided acute and convalescent COVID-19 samples. Sample material is recorded as cDNA or gDNA derived from T cells, B-cell-depleted T cells, or PBMCs.

Under the authors' procedure: Reference gene primer amplification in the assay estimated nucleated cell counts. Data came from immunoSEQ multiplex PCR; TCRdb stores just in-frame clones and leaves some out. V and J calls and clone size come straight from that table; D and trimming were deduced from the DNA. Of some 150,000 clones in the sample, more than 75% were seen once. The trim removed 0 bases at V and 1 base at J, leaving 6 bases unmatched. Germline CDR1 reads KGHSH; CDR2 reads LQKENI. This CDR3 is 18 amino acids long. The TCR was taken from a man aged 50 or older with active COVID-19. Material for sequencing was peripheral blood. V gene TRBV18 combines with J gene TRBJ1-5, with TRBD1 identical over 10 bases. The CDR3 region is CASSPPGQGWRSNQPQHF. Here the CDR3 DNA reads TGTGCCAGCTCACCACCGGGACAGGGGTGGAGGAGCAATCAGCCCCAGCATTTT. The entire variable domain, with the rest obtained from reference TRBV18 and TRBJ1-5, is as follows: NAGVMQNPRHLVRRRGQEARLRCSPMKGHSHVYWYRQLPEEGLKFMVYLQKENIIDESGMPKERFSAEFPKEGPSILRIQQVVRGDSAAYFCASSPPGQGWRSNQPQHFGDGTRLSIL.